This entry lists 3 T cell receptor beta chains sequenced from one sample in a study of immune heterogeneity within non-small cell lung tumors (dated by TCRdb to 2016 to 2018). The instrument was a HiSeq X Ten. The TCR beta CDR3 region was amplified with a multiplex PCR system whose first round ran for 10 cycles using 32 V-gene forward primers and 13 J-gene reverse primers. The raw public data were reprocessed by TCRdb itself: fastp quality trimming at Q25, MiXCR clonotype calling, in-frame beta chains only. Identical CDR3 protein sequences are pooled into one entry, listed with their most common genes and DNA. Counted in this sample were approximately 6,300 distinct CDR3 sequences; approximately 22% of them appeared once. The top ten constitute 14% of the sample. The TCR template was genomic DNA extracted from bulk tumor tissue, and around 540 ng of gDNA was amplified for each sample. Multiple biopsies per primary tumor were taken during surgery, spaced as far apart as possible within the tumor mass. The study cohort was described as untreated, and the patients were newly diagnosed NSCLC cases having curative surgery.

The specimen sequenced was lung tumor tissue. These receptors all come from a female donor with non-small cell lung cancer.

As for this clonotype: Here the CDR3 omits its conserved ending phenylalanine or tryptophan, so a read error is the likely source. The chain joins TRBV27 to TRBJ2-5, with 14 bases identical to TRBD2. The CDR3 spans 17 residues. Germline values: CDR1 MNHEY, CDR2 SMNVEV (reference sequence). V shed 5 bases, J shed 5 bases, and the junction held 10 bases outside the gene matches. In DNA, the CDR3 is TGTGCCAGCAGTCAGGGACTAGCGGGAGTCGGGCAGGAGACCCAGTACTTA. Translating it yields CASSQGLAGVGQETQYL.

The rearrangement links TRBV19 to TRBJ1-4; a possible D gene is TRBD1 (5 bases). This CDR3 spans 14 amino acids. Germline lookup yields CDR1 LNHDA and CDR2 SQIVND (reference sequence). V lost 6 bases, J lost 8 bases, and 16 bases lay in between. This CDR3 is CASSSGEGGEKLFF. The CDR3 DNA follows: TGTGCCAGTAGCTCGGGGGAGGGTGGAGAAAAACTGTTTTTT.

This clonotype is deemed medium-sized (0.01 to 0.1%). The chain's CDR3 is CASRPYDRDEQYF. The CDR3 DNA follows: TGTGCCAGCAGACCCTACGACAGGGACGAGCAGTACTTC. The V gene is TRBV6-1, the J gene TRBJ2-7, with TRBD1 matching over 7 bases. V gave up 6 bases and J gave up 5 bases; unmatched junction bases: 7. CDR1 MNHNS and CDR2 SASEGT come from the germline V gene. The CDR3 has 13 residues.